This TCR beta chain was sequenced for a study of shared clonotypes between healthy human individuals. Libraries were prepared by immunoSEQ multiplex PCR; TCRdb keeps only in-frame clonotypes and omits some of them. The data show millions of clones, approximately 93% seen once. V was clipped by 0 bases and J by 9 bases, with 16 bases between them. The CDR3 totals 15 residues. Looked up from germline, CDR1 is LNHNV and CDR2 is YYDKDF (reference sequence). The sample consisted of naive CD4+ T cells from PBMCs. Noted subset: CD45RA+ positively selected. The source of this sequence is a man aged 18 to 30 in good health. Some clones in this sample may be carry-over from other donors' samples. The V gene is TRBV15, the J gene TRBJ2-3, with a weak D call TRBD2 (5 bases). The CDR3 reads CATSRELMVAPTQYF. Here the CDR3 DNA reads TGTGCCACCAGCAGAGAATTAATGGTAGCGCCCACGCAGTATTTT.